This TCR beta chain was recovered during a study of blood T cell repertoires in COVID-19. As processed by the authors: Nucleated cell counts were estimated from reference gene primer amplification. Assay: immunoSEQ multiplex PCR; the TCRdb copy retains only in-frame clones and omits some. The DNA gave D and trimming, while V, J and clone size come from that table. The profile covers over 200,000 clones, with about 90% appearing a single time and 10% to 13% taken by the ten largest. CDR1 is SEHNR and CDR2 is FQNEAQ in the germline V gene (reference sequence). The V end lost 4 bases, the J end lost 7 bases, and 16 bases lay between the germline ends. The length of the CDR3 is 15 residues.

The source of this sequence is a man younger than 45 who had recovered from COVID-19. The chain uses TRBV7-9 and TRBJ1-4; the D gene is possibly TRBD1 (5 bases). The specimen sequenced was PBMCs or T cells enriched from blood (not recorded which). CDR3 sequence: CASSSGQLIGEKLFF. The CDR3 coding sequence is TGTGCCAGCAGCTCCGGACAACTTATAGGTGAAAAACTGTTTTTT. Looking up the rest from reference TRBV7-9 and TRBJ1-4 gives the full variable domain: DTGVSQNPRHKITKRGQNVTFRCDPISEHNRLYWYRQTLGQGPEFLTYFQNEAQLEKSRLLSDRFSAERPKGSFSTLEIQRTEQGDSAMYLCASSSGQLIGEKLFFGSGTQLSVL.